This TCR beta chain was identified during a study of post-analysis software for immune sequencing data. Study outcomes and limitations: With TRBV5-6, TRBV5-1 and TRBV20-1 included, about five TRBV segments were more frequent in patients than in controls.

Germline CDR1 is SGHRS and CDR2 is YFSETQ. Deletions cut 4 bases from V and 4 bases from J, with 15 bases between. This CDR3 region has 14 residues. Unique molecular identifiers tagged the TCR beta cDNA libraries. Via MiXCR, TCRdb re-called the PCR reads, giving one row per CDR3 protein. The repertoire holds hundreds of thousands of distinct CDR3 sequences, 44% seen once, with under 2% in the top ten. Comment on this clonotype: Antigen: not known.

The sequenced sample consisted of blood. The source is a girl between 5 and 17 years old with multiple sclerosis. The chain joins TRBV5-1 to TRBJ2-7; possibly TRBD1 for D (6 bases). In DNA form, the CDR3 reads TGCGCCAGCAGCGAGACGGGACAAGCTTACGAGCAGTACTTC. The encoded protein is CASSETGQAYEQYF.